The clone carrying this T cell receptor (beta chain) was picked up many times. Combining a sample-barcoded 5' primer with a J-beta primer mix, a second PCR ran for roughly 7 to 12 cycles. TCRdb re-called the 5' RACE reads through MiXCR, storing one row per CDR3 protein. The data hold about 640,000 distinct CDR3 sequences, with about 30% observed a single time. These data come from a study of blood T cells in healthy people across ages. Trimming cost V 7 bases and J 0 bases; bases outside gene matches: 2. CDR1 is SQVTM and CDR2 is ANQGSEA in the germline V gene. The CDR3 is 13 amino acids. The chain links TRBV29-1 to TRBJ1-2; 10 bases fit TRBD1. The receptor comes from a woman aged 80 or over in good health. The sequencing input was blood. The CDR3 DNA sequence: TGCAGCGGTGGGACAGGGGCTAACTATGGCTACACCTTC. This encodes CSGGTGANYGYTF.